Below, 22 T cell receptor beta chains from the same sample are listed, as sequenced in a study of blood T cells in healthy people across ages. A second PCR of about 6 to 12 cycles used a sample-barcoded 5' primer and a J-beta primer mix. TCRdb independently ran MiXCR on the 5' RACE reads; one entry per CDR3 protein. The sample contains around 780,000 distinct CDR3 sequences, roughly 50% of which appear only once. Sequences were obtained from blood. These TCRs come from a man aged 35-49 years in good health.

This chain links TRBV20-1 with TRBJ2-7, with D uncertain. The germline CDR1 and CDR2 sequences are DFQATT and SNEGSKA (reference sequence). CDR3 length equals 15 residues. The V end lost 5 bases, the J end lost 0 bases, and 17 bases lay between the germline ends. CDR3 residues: CSAYDTTVSSYEQYF. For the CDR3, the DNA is TGCAGTGCTTACGACACGACGGTAAGCTCCTACGAGCAGTACTTC.

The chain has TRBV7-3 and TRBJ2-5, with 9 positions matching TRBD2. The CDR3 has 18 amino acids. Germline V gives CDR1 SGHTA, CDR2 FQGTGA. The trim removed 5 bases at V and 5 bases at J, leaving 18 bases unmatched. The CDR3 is CASSPRGRASGEGETQYF. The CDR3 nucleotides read TGTGCCAGCAGCCCCCGTGGCAGGGCTAGCGGGGAGGGGGAGACCCAGTACTTC. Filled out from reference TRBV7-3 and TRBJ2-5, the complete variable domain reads GAGVSQTPSNKVTEKGKYVELRCDPISGHTALYWYRQSLGQGPEFLIYFQGTGAADDSGLPNDRFFAVRPEGSVSTLKIQRTERGDSAVYLCASSPRGRASGEGETQYFGPGTRLLVL.

The DNA for the CDR3 is TGTGCCAGCAGCGTCGCGACAGGGATCAACGGGGAGCTGTTTTTT. Its translation: CASSVATGINGELFF. The J gene is TRBJ2-2, the V gene TRBV9; 7 bases are a match to TRBD1. The CDR3 length is 15 residues. J was trimmed by 7 bases and V by 2 bases; bases with no gene match: 8. The V gene's germline CDR1 is SGDLS and CDR2 YYNGEE. The whole variable domain, filled in from reference TRBV9 and TRBJ2-2, reads DSGVTQTPKHLITATGQRVTLRCSPRSGDLSVYWYQQSLDQGLQFLIQYYNGEERAKGNILERFSAQQFPDLHSELNLSSLELGDSALYFCASSVATGINGELFFGEGSRLTVL.

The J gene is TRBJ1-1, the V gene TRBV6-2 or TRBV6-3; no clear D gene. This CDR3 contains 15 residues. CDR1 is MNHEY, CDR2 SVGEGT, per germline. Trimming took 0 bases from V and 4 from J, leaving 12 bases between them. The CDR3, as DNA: TGTGCCAGCAGTTACTCGGACTCCTGGGGCACTGAAGCTTTCTTT. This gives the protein CASSYSDSWGTEAFF.

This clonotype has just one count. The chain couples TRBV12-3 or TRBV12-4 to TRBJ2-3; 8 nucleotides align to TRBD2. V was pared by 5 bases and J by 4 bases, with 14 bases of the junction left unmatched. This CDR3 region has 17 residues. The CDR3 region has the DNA TGTGCCAGCAGTCCATCCCCAGCGGGAGTCGGGGCAGATACGCAGTATTTT. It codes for CASSPSPAGVGADTQYF.

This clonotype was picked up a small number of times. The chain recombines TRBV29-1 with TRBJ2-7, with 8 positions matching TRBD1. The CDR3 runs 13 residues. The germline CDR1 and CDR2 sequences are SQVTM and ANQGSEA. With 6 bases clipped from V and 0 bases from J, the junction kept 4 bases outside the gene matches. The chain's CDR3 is CSVKDRVSYEQYF. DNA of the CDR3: TGCAGCGTAAAGGACAGGGTCTCCTACGAGCAGTACTTC.

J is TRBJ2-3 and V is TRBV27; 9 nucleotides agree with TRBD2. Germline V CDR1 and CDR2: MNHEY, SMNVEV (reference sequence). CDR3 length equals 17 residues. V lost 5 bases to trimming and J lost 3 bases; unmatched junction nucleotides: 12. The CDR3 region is CASSTRLAAISTDTQYF. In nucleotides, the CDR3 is TGTGCCAGCAGTACACGACTAGCGGCAATAAGTACAGATACGCAGTATTTT.

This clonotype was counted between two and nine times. This CDR3 is CASSPAGISYEQYF. The CDR3 DNA sequence: TGTGCCAGCTCACCAGCCGGGATTTCCTACGAGCAGTACTTC. The chain is built from TRBV18 and TRBJ2-7; D perhaps matches TRBD2 (5 bases). The CDR3 consists of 14 residues. The V and J ends lost 2 bases and 1 base respectively, with 9 bases between them. The germline V gene encodes CDR1 KGHSH and CDR2 LQKENI.

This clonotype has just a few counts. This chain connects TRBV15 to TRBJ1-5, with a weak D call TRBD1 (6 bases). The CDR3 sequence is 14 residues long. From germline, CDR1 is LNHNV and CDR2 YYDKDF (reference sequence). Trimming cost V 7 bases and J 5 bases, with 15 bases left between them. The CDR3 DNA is TGTGCCACCACCGACGTGGGGGGCTATCAGCCCCAGCATTTT. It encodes CATTDVGGYQPQHF.

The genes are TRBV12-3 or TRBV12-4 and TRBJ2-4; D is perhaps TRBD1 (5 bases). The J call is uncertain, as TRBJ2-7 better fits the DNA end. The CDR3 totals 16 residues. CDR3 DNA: TGTGCCAGCAGTTTTTCGCCCCGACAGAGGACGGGCGAGCAGTACTTC. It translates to CASSFSPRQRTGEQYF.

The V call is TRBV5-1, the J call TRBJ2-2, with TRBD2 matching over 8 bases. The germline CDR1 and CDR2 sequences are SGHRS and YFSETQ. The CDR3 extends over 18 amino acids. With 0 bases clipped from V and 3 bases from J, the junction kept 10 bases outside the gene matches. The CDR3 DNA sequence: TGCGCCAGCAGCTTGGGTTCCAGCGGGAGTCGCGACACCGGGGAGCTGTTTTTT. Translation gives CASSLGSSGSRDTGELFF.

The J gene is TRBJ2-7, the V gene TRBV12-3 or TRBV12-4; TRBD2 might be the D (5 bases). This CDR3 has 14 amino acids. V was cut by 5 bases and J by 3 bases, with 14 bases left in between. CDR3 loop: CASSVRDRYYEQYF. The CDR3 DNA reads TGTGCCAGCAGTGTCCGGGATAGGTACTACGAGCAGTACTTC.

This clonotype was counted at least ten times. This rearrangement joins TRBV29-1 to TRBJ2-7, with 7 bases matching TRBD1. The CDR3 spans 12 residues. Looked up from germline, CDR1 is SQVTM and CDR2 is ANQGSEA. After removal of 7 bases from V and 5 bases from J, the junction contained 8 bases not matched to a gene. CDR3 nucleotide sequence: TGCAGCGGCCGACAGGGTAGCCACGAGCAGTACTTC. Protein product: CSGRQGSHEQYF.

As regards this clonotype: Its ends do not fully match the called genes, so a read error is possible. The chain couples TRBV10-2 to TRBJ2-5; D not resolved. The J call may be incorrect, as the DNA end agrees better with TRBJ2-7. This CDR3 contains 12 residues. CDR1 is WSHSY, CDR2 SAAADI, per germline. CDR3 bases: TGCACCAGCAGTTCGAACCTCTACGAGCAGTACTTC. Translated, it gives CTSSSNLYEQYF.

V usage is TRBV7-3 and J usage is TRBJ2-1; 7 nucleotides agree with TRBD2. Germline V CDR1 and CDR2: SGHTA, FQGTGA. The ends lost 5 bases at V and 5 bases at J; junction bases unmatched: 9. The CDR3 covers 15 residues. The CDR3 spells CASSKEGTTNNEQFF. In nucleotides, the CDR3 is TGTGCCAGCAGCAAGGAGGGGACTACCAACAATGAGCAGTTCTTC.

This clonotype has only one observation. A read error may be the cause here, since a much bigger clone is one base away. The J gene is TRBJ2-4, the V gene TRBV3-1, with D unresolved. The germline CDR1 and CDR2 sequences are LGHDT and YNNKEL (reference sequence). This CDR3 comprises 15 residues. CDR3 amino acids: CTSSQRSLAKNIQYF. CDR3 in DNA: TGTACCAGCAGCCAACGAAGCCTAGCCAAAAACATTCAGTACTTC.

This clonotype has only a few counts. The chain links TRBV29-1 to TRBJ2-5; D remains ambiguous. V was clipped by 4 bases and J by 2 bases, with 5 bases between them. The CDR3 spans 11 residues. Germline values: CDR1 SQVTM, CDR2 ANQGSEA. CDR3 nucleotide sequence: TGCAGCGTTGCCAGACAAGAGACCCAGTACTTC. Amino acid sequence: CSVARQETQYF.

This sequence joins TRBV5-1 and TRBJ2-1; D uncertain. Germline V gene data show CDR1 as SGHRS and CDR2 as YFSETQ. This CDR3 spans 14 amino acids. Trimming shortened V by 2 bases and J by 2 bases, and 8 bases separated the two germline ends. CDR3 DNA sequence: TGCGCCAGCAGCTTCTCGCCTACCTACAATGAGCAGTTCTTC. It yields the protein CASSFSPTYNEQFF. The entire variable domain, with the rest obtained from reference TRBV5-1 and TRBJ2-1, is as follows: KAGVTQTPRYLIKTRGQQVTLSCSPISGHRSVSWYQQTPGQGLQFLFEYFSETQRNKGNFPGRFSGRQFSNSRSEMNVSTLELGDSALYLCASSFSPTYNEQFFGPGTRLTVL.

DNA of the CDR3: TGTGCCAGCAGTGAATATAGCCGGCTAGAGACCCAGTACTTC. It codes for CASSEYSRLETQYF. The chain uses TRBV25-1 and TRBJ2-5; D gene ambiguous. The V and J ends lost 0 bases and 4 bases respectively, with 9 bases between them. The CDR3 is 14 residues long. Germline-derived CDR1 and CDR2 are MGHDK and SYGVNS.

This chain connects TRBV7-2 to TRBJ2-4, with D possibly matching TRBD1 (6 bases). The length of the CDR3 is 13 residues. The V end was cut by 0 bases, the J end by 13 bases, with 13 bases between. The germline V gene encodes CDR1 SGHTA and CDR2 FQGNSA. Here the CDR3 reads CASSLAWSQGQYF. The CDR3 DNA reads TGTGCCAGCAGCTTAGCGTGGTCCCAGGGGCAGTACTTC.

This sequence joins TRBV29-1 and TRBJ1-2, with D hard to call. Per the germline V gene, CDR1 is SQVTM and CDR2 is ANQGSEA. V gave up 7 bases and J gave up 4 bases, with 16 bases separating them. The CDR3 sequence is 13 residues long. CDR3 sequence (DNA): TGCAGCGACAGCCCCCGGGCGGGCTATGGCTACACCTTC. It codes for CSDSPRAGYGYTF.

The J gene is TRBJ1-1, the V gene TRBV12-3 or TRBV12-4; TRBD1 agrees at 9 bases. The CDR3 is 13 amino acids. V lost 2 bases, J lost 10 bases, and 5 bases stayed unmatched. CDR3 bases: TGTGCCAGCAGTTTAACCTTGGACAGGGGAGCTTTCTTT. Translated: CASSLTLDRGAFF.